The rows below give T cell receptor beta chains drawn from one sample of a study of OX40 agonist ivuxolimab in advanced cancers. Only in-frame clones appear in the TCRdb table, and some are missing; sequencing was by immunoSEQ multiplex PCR. The table lists about 62,000 clones, 87% of them singletons. The input for sequencing was CD4+ or CD8+ T cells sorted from blood, taken in a trial of the OX40 agonist ivuxolimab. The receptors were gathered from an adult with an advanced solid tumor such as melanoma, head and neck, liver or kidney cancer. Each CDR3 is given with its conserved first and last residue. D genes are given only for firm matches. Clone size is shown for a subset of rows, as once, few, many or a class of expanded clone.

D gene: TRBD1; V gene: TRBV5-1; clone size: -; J gene: TRBJ1-3; CDR3 DNA: TGCGCCAGCAGCTTGCTCCCCTCGGGACAGGGGGTCGGAAACACCATATATTTT; CDR3 protein: CASSLLPSGQGVGNTIYF
D gene: TRBD2; V gene: TRBV7-8; clone size: -; J gene: TRBJ2-7; CDR3 DNA: TGTGCCAGCAGCTCCTATAGCGGGGGGGATTCCTACGAGCAGTACTTC; CDR3 protein: CASSSYSGGDSYEQYF
D gene: -; V gene: TRBV5-6; clone size: once; J gene: TRBJ2-3; CDR3 DNA: TGTGCCAGCAGCTTGTTTCAGGGCGGCGCAGATACGCAGTATTTT; CDR3 protein: CASSLFQGGADTQYF
D gene: -; V gene: TRBV25-1; clone size: -; J gene: TRBJ2-3; CDR3 DNA: TGTGCCAGCAGTACGTCCGATACGCAGTATTTT; CDR3 protein: CASSTSDTQYF
D gene: TRBD2; V gene: TRBV19; clone size: once; J gene: TRBJ2-7; CDR3 DNA: TGTGCCAGTAGTATAGATAGCGGGAGCCACGAGCAGTACTTC; CDR3 protein: CASSIDSGSHEQYF
D gene: -; V gene: TRBV10-3; clone size: -; J gene: TRBJ2-3; CDR3 DNA: TGTGCCACCCGAGACCGGGCTAGCACAGATACGCAGTATTTT; CDR3 protein: CATRDRASTDTQYF
D gene: TRBD1; V gene: TRBV7-9; clone size: -; J gene: TRBJ2-1; CDR3 DNA: TGTGCCAGCAGCTTCTATGTGGGACAGAGATACAATGAGCAGTTCTTC; CDR3 protein: CASSFYVGQRYNEQFF
D gene: -; V gene: TRBV18; clone size: -; J gene: TRBJ2-1; CDR3 DNA: TGTGCCAGCTCTCAACAGGAGTACAATGAGCAGTTCTTC; CDR3 protein: CASSQQEYNEQFF
D gene: TRBD1; V gene: TRBV10-3; clone size: -; J gene: TRBJ1-2; CDR3 DNA: TGTGCCATCAGTGAACCGGGACAGGTGGATGGCTACACCTTC; CDR3 protein: CAISEPGQVDGYTF
D gene: TRBD2; V gene: TRBV9; clone size: -; J gene: TRBJ2-3; CDR3 DNA: TGTGCCAGCAGCGTAAGGTCTAGCGGGACAGATACGCAGTATTTT; CDR3 protein: CASSVRSSGTDTQYF
D gene: -; V gene: TRBV5-5; clone size: -; J gene: TRBJ2-2; CDR3 DNA: TGTGCCAGCCGGCAGAACACCGGGGAGCTGTTTTTT; CDR3 protein: CASRQNTGELFF
D gene: -; V gene: TRBV7-2; clone size: -; J gene: TRBJ1-5; CDR3 DNA: TGTGCCAGTTCCCGACAGTTCGACCAGCCCCAGCATTTT; CDR3 protein: CASSRQFDQPQHF
D gene: -; V gene: TRBV7-6; clone size: -; J gene: TRBJ2-1; CDR3 DNA: TGTGCCAGCAGCCGGGATTTATACAATGAGCAGTTCTTC; CDR3 protein: CASSRDLYNEQFF
D gene: -; V gene: TRBV5-1; clone size: -; J gene: TRBJ1-1; CDR3 DNA: TGCGCCAGCAGACTACCAGAGGGGGGCGGAACTGAAGCTTTCTTT; CDR3 protein: CASRLPEGGGTEAFF
D gene: -; V gene: TRBV10-1; clone size: few; J gene: TRBJ2-5; CDR3 DNA: TGCGCCAGCAGTGAGGATATTCAAGAGACCCAGTACTTC; CDR3 protein: CASSEDIQETQYF
D gene: -; V gene: TRBV7-2; clone size: -; J gene: TRBJ1-2; CDR3 DNA: TGTGCCAGCAGCTTATTTACAGGCTCTAACTATGGCTACACCTTC; CDR3 protein: CASSLFTGSNYGYTF
D gene: TRBD2; V gene: TRBV27; clone size: -; J gene: TRBJ2-2; CDR3 DNA: TGTGCCAGCAGTATCACGGGACTAGCGGGGGGCGGGAACACCGGGGAGCTGTTTTTT; CDR3 protein: CASSITGLAGGGNTGELFF
D gene: -; V gene: TRBV30; clone size: -; J gene: TRBJ1-5; CDR3 DNA: TGTGCCTGGAGTCCGACAGATTCCACCCCCCAGCATTTT; CDR3 protein: CAWSPTDSTPQHF
D gene: -; V gene: TRBV20-1; clone size: -; J gene: TRBJ1-3; CDR3 DNA: TGCAGTGCCAGTTCTCGAAACACCATATATTTT; CDR3 protein: CSASSRNTIYF
D gene: -; V gene: TRBV7-2; clone size: -; J gene: TRBJ1-5; CDR3 DNA: TGTGCCAGCAGCTCCCAGAGGGATCAGCCCCAGCATTTT; CDR3 protein: CASSSQRDQPQHF
D gene: -; V gene: TRBV6-1; clone size: few; J gene: TRBJ1-5; CDR3 DNA: TGTGCCAGCAGTGAAAGGGCGGACAGTCGATATAGCAATCAGCCCCAGCATTTT; CDR3 protein: CASSERADSRYSNQPQHF
D gene: -; V gene: TRBV9; clone size: -; J gene: TRBJ2-3; CDR3 DNA: TGTGCCAGCAGCGTAGAAAACCTAAACACAGATACGCAGTATTTT; CDR3 protein: CASSVENLNTDTQYF